The 10 T cell receptor beta chains in this list originate from one sample, sequenced in a study of regulatory T cells in long-lasting Graves disease. iRepertoire HTBI primers and Arm-PCR of CDR3 regions built TCR beta libraries. TCRdb analysed the multiplex PCR reads with MiXCR anew, one entry per CDR3 protein. The sample shows over 350,000 distinct CDR3 sequences, approximately 14% of them seen only once. The time point was: newly diagnosed GD, antithyroid drugs for less than 3 months. TCR sequences were obtained from RNA taken from PBMCs. The sample was also reused in another study, on T cells in Graves' hyperthyroidism and ophthalmopathy.

This material consisted of peripheral blood mononuclear cells (PBMCs), taken at new diagnosis, from a patient treated with antithyroid drugs. These receptors all come from a woman between 50 and 59 years old with Graves disease.

This clonotype was seen ten or more times. The chain links TRBV7-9 to TRBJ1-3; D unclear. This CDR3 region has 16 residues. Germline V gene data show CDR1 as SEHNR and CDR2 as FQNEAQ (reference sequence). V lost 3 bases and J 2 bases, leaving 14 bases between the germline ends. DNA for the CDR3: TGTGCCAGCAGCTTCGGACGGCGAGTGGCTGGAAACACCATATATTTT. Translated, it gives CASSFGRRVAGNTIYF.

This clonotype was seen at least ten times. The chain recombines TRBV3-1 with TRBJ2-3, with 13 positions matching TRBD2. This CDR3 comprises 18 residues. The trim removed 1 base at V and 2 bases at J, leaving 6 bases unmatched. The germline V gene encodes CDR1 LGHDT and CDR2 YNNKEL (reference sequence). CDR3 sequence: CASSQVGGLAGYTDTQYF. In nucleotides, the CDR3 is TGTGCCAGCAGCCAAGTGGGGGGACTAGCGGGATACACAGATACGCAGTATTTT.

This clonotype showed up many times. The rearrangement links TRBV5-8 to TRBJ1-2, with D perhaps TRBD1 (6 bases). Trimming left V 4 bases short and J 2 bases short, with 15 bases between. The CDR3 sequence is 15 residues long. CDR1 SGHTS and CDR2 YDEGEE come from the germline V gene. The CDR3 is CASSTPWTANYGYTF. CDR3 DNA sequence: TGTGCCAGCAGCACCCCCTGGACAGCCAACTATGGCTACACCTTC.

In its sample, this clonotype was seen many times. The J gene is TRBJ2-3, the V gene TRBV12-3 or TRBV12-4; 7 bases line up with TRBD2. CDR3 length: 15 amino acids. Trimming cost V 4 bases and J 2 bases; bases outside gene matches: 6. The CDR3 DNA sequence: TGTGCCAGCAGTTCCTGGACTAGAGACACAGATACGCAGTATTTT. Translation gives CASSSWTRDTDTQYF.

In its sample, this clonotype was seen many times. This CDR3 reads CSARDHRQGVEETQYF. For the CDR3, the DNA is TGCAGTGCTAGAGATCATCGACAGGGGGTAGAAGAGACCCAGTACTTC. The genes are TRBV20-1 and TRBJ2-5; 9 bases map to TRBD1. Losses at the gene ends were 0 bases for V and 3 bases for J; bases not matched to a gene: 8. The CDR3 has 16 residues. CDR1 is DFQATT, CDR2 SNEGSKA, per germline (reference sequence).

Remarks on this clonotype: Germline and junction disagree at one end, which may indicate a read error. J is TRBJ1-5 and V is TRBV3-1; 9 nucleotides line up with TRBD1. Germline V gene sequence: CDR1 LGHDT, CDR2 YNNKEL (reference sequence). This CDR3 is built from 14 residues. The CDR3 here is CASSPGTGNQPEHF. DNA for the CDR3: TGTGCCAGCAGCCCCGGGACAGGGAATCAGCCCGAGCATTTT.

Note on this clonotype: This may be a read error: a much more frequent sequence differs by one nucleotide. The V gene is TRBV28, the J gene TRBJ2-7; D may be TRBD1 (5 bases). CDR1 and CDR2 from the germline V gene are MDHEN and SYDVKM. This CDR3 spans 13 amino acids. The V end lost 5 bases, the J end lost 2 bases, and 10 bases lay between the germline ends. CDR3 loop: CASSLDTAYEQYF. Here the CDR3 DNA reads TGTGCCAGCAGTCTGGACACCGCCTACGAGCAGTACTTC.

The chain joins TRBV10-2 to TRBJ2-7, with TRBD1 identical over 9 bases. Per germline, CDR1 WSHSY and CDR2 SAAADI. The CDR3 totals 14 residues. The ends lost 7 bases at V and 6 bases at J; junction bases unmatched: 10. For the CDR3, the DNA is TGCGCCAGCAAAATTCCCGGGACAGGGTTCGAGCAGTACTTC. Amino acids: CASKIPGTGFEQYF.

This clonotype was counted ten times or more. This chain uses TRBV2 with TRBJ2-7; tentatively, D is TRBD2 (7 bases). The V and J ends lost 8 bases and 3 bases respectively, with 14 bases between them. The CDR3 totals 13 residues. Germline V gene lookup returns CDR1 SNHLY and CDR2 FYNNEI. The CDR3 protein is CASHGGRGYEQYF. The CDR3 region has the DNA TGTGCCAGCCACGGGGGGCGGGGCTACGAGCAGTACTTC.

This chain links TRBV5-1 with TRBJ2-5, with D tentatively TRBD1 or TRBD2 (5 bases each). Germline CDR1 and CDR2: SGHRS and YFSETQ. The V gene lost 3 bases and the J gene lost 5 bases, with 8 bases spanning the gap. The CDR3 length is 12 residues. The CDR3 sequence is CASSSGAETQYF. The CDR3 DNA reads as TGCGCCAGCAGCTCCGGGGCGGAGACCCAGTACTTC.